This TCR beta chain was documented in a study of Ad26.COV2.S vaccination and SARS-CoV-2 variants. This CDR3 region has 17 residues. Germline assignment: CDR1 MDHEN and CDR2 SYDVKM. V lost 6 bases, J lost 0 bases, and 8 bases stayed unmatched. Described treatment: about 20 received Ad26.COV2.S at low or high dose, single or two shots; five or six received placebo; per-sample allocation not given. Material that was analyzed had been drawn on day 63 after the first vaccine or placebo injection. TCRdb's table, derived via immunoSEQ multiplex PCR, lists solely in-frame clones and lacks some. This sample has nearly 400,000 clones; about nine tenths occur once, and the top ten carry approximately 1.9%.

Source: peripheral blood, taken in a trial of Ad26.COV2.S vaccine versus placebo. V is TRBV28 and J is TRBJ1-5; 10 nucleotides agree with TRBD1. The TCR was taken from a person between 18 and 60 years old who received the Ad26.COV2.S COVID-19 vaccine or a placebo. The CDR3 sequence is CASSIGQGVRSNQPQHF. The CDR3 DNA reads as TGTGCCAGCAGCATAGGACAGGGGGTACGTAGCAATCAGCCCCAGCATTTT.